This T cell receptor (beta chain) is drawn from a study of glioma-infiltrating T cells (dated by TCRdb to 2016 to 2018). Regarding the complete study: Low-grade gliomas were represented by WHO grade II oligodendrogliomas or astrocytomas, and glioblastomas were represented by WHO grade IV tumors that were sampled at initial rather than recurrent diagnosis. Dexamethasone was administered to glioma patients for six or fewer days before surgery. Blood libraries targeted about 4- to 10-fold sequencing coverage of about a million peripheral T cells. Sequencing of TCR alpha- and beta-chain repertoires was performed on glioma tissue, on non-neoplastic brain tissue, and on matched peripheral blood mononuclear cells. To measure how far tissue and blood T-cell populations diverged, each tissue-infiltrating repertoire was compared against the peripheral blood repertoire of the same patient. Three low-grade glioma patients, about 8 primary glioblastoma patients and three non-glioma patients contributing non-neoplastic brain tissue were included in the paired cohort.

The iRepertoire nested amplicon-rescue multiplex PCR (arm-PCR) platform was used to amplify TCR alpha and beta CDR3 regions from RNA. For one-step reverse transcription and amplification, roughly 95-450 ng of tissue mRNA or PBMC total RNA was used as input. Following bead purification, Illumina adapters were added through a secondary multiplex PCR, and the libraries were then gel-purified between 200 and 400 bp. The libraries contained internal 6-nucleotide barcodes that were used for demultiplexing. The libraries were sequenced on an Illumina MiSeq using 2x220 or 2x250 nucleotide paired-end reads. The paper's processing steps were these. Paired reads were merged using FLASH 1.2.11 and were aligned to the GRCh37 human genome using BWA-MEM, after which TRA and TRB reads were extracted. V and J assignment used an IMGT-derived reference of cassette sequences and CDR3 motifs that included pseudogenes. Reads were translated in three frames, and productive CDR3s were defined as those with a C...FGXG motif and no stop codons. Clonotypes were defined as unique combinations of V-J cassette pair and CDR3 amino acid sequence. Reads were filtered by Hamming distance, thresholded by each sample's sequence error rate in mapped regions. The public reads were reanalyzed by TCRdb: fastp trimming at Q25, MiXCR alignment, in-frame beta chains only. Rows with one shared CDR3 protein collapse into an entry with the most common genes and DNA. TCRdb's processing, not the study's, gives the V and J calls here. For this sample the table gives 400,000 or so distinct CDR3 sequences, of which 41% were detected only once. About 11% of the sample is in the top ten clones.

Immediately after resection, surgical brain or tumor specimens were cryofrozen in liquid nitrogen, and peripheral blood cells were collected at the same time. This clonotype was detected only a few times. The antigen it recognizes is unknown. No qualities accompany the bases; no much larger clone lies one base away. From its cysteine to its phenylalanine, the CDR3 spans 14 amino acids. Only the CDR3 portion is preserved as DNA: 42 bases, with reading frame beginning at the first base. Trimming takes 5 bases off V and 2 bases off J; junction bases not matched to a gene: 4. As encoded in the germline V gene (reference sequence), CDR1 is MNHEY while CDR2 is SMNVEV. The investigation overall reported the following: Patients with low tissue-blood divergence were marked by a signature set of shared blood CDR3 motifs, and this signature set was depleted in highly divergent patients. VJ-independent divergence between tissue and blood was found to be below expectation in non-neoplastic patients but above expectation in all gliomas, particularly low-grade gliomas. Very few CDR3 sequences were shared between tissue and blood, attributed to high CDR3 diversity and limited sampling. Group comparisons were based on small numbers of patients: three non-neoplastic, three low-grade glioma and several glioblastoma patients.

The sequenced material came from glioma tissue, nonneoplastic brain tissue, or PBMCs (not recorded which). This receptor was obtained from a human donor with low-grade glioma or glioblastoma, undergoing nonglioma brain surgery, or in good health (not recorded which). The chain links TRBV27 with TRBJ2-7, with 9 bases aligning to TRBD1. The CDR3 has the sequence CASSVGQGTYEQYF. The nucleotides read TGTGCCAGCAGTGTCGGACAGGGGACCTACGAGCAGTACTTC.